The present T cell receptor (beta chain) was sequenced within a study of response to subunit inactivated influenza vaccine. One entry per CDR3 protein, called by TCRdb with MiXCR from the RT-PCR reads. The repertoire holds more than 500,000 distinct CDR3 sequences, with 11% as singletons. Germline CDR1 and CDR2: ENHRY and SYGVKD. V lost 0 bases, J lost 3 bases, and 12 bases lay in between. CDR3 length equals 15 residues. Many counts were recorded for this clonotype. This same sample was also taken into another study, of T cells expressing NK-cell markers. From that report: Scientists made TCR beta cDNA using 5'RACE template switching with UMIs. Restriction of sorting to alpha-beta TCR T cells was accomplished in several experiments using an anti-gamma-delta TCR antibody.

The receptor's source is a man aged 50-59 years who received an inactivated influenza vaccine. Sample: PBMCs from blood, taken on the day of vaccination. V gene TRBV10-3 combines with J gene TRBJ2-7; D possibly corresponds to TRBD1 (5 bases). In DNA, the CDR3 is TGTGCCATCAGTGAGTCTTGGGGCGCCTACTACGAGCAGTACTTC. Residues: CAISESWGAYYEQYF.